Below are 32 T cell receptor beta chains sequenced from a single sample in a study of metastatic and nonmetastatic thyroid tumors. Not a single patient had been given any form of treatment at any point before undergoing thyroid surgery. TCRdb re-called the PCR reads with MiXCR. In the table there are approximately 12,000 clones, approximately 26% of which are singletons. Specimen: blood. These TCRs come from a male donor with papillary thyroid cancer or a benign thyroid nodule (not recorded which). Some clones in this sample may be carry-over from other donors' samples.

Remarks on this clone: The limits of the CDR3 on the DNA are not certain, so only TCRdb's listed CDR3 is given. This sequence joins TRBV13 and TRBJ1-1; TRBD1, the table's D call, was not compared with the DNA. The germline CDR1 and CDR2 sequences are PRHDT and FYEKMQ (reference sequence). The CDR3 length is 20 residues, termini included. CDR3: CASSFYICSALKEGDTEAFF.

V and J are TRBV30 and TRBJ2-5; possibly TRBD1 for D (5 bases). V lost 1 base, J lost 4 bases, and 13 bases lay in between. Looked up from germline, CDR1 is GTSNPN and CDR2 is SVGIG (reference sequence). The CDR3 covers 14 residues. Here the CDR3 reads CAWSDIDRGETQYF. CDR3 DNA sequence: TGTGCCTGGAGTGATATAGACAGAGGAGAGACCCAGTACTTC.

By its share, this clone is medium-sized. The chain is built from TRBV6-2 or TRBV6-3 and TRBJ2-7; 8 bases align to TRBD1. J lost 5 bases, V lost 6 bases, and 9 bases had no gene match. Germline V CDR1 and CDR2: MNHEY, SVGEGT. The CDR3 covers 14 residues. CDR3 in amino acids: CASSHGQGGNEQYF. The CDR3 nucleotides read TGTGCCAGCAGCCACGGACAGGGTGGAAACGAGCAGTACTTC.

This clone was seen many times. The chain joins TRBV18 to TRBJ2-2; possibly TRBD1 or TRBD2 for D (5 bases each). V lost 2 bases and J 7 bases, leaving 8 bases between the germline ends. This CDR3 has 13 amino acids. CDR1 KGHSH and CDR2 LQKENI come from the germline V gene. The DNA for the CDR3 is TGTGCCAGCTCACCATTGAGGGGCGGGGAGCTGTTTTTT. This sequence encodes CASSPLRGGELFF. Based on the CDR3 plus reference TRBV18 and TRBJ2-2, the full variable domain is NAGVMQNPRHLVRRRGQEARLRCSPMKGHSHVYWYRQLPEEGLKFMVYLQKENIIDESGMPKERFSAEFPKEGPSILRIQQVVRGDSAAYFCASSPLRGGELFFGEGSRLTVL.

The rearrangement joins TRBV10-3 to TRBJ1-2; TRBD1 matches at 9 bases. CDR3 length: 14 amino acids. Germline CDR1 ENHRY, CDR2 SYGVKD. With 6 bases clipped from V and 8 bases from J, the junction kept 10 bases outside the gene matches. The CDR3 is CAISPGDREWGYTF. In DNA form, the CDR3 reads TGTGCCATCAGCCCGGGGGACAGGGAGTGGGGCTACACCTTC.

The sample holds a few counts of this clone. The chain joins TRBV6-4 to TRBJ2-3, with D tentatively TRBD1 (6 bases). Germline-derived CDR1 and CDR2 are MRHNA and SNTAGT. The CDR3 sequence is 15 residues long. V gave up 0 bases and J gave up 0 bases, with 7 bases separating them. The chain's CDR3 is CASSDSRGSTDTQYF. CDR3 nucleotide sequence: TGTGCCAGCAGTGACTCTAGGGGGAGCACAGATACGCAGTATTTT.

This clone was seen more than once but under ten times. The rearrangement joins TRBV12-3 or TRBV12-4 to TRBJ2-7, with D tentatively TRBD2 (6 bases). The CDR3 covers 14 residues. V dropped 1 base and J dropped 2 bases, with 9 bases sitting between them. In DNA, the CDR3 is TGTGCCAGCAGTTTAGGCGGGACCACCTACGAGCAGTACTTC. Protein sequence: CASSLGGTTYEQYF.

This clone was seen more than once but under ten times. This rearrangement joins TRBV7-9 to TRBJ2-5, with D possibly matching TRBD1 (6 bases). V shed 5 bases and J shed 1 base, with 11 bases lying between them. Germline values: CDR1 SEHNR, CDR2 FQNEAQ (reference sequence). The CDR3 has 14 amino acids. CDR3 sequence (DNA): TGTGCCAGCAGCATCCGGGACACCCAAGAGACCCAGTACTTC. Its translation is CASSIRDTQETQYF. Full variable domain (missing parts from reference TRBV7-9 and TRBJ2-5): DTGVSQNPRHKITKRGQNVTFRCDPISEHNRLYWYRQTLGQGPEFLTYFQNEAQLEKSRLLSDRFSAERPKGSFSTLEIQRTEQGDSAMYLCASSIRDTQETQYFGPGTRLLVL.

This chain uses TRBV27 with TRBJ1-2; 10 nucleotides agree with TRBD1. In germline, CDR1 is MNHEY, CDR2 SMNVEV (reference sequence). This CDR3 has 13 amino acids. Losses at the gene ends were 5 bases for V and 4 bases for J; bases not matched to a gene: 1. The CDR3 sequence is CASSDRGPYGYTF. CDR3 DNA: TGTGCCAGCAGTGACAGGGGGCCCTATGGCTACACCTTC.

In DNA, the CDR3 is TGTGCCAGTAGTGGCGGGACTAGCGTTGAGCAGTTCTTC. Translation gives CASSGGTSVEQFF. The chain couples TRBV19 to TRBJ2-1, with 10 bases that match TRBD2. In germline, CDR1 is LNHDA, CDR2 SQIVND (reference sequence). The CDR3 covers 13 residues. Unmatched junction bases numbered 4, after V lost 5 bases and J lost 9 bases.

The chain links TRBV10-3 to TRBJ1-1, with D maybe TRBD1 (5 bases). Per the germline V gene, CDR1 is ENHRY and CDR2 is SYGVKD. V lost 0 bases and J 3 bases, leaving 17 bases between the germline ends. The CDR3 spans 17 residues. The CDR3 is CAISESGTLGSDTEAFF. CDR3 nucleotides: TGTGCCATCAGTGAGTCTGGGACCTTAGGCTCGGACACTGAAGCTTTCTTT.

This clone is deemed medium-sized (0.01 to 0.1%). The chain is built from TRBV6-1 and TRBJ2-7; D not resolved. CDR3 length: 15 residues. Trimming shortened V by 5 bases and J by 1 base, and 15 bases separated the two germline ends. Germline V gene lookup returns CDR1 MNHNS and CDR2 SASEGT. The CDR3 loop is CASSPFGSSSYEQYF. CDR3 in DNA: TGTGCCAGCAGTCCCTTCGGTTCGTCTTCCTACGAGCAGTACTTC.

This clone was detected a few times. CDR3 protein: CASSQASGRVYEQYF. Written as DNA, the CDR3 is TGTGCCAGCAGCCAAGCCAGCGGGAGGGTCTACGAGCAGTACTTC. This chain links TRBV3-1 with TRBJ2-7, with TRBD2 matching over 10 bases. The CDR3 runs 15 residues. V was pared by 1 base and J by 3 bases, with 3 bases of the junction left unmatched. Germline V lookup: CDR1 LGHDT, CDR2 YNNKEL (reference sequence).

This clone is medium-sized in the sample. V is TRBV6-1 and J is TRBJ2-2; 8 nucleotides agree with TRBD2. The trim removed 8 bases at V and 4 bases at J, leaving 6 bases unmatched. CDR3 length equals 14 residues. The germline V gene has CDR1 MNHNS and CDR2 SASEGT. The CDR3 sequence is CASGSGGGTGELFF. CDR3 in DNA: TGTGCCAGCGGTTCGGGGGGGGGCACCGGGGAGCTGTTTTTT.

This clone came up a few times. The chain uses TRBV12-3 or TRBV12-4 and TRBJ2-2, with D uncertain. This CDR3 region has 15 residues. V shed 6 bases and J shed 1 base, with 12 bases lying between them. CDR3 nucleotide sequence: TGTGCCAGCAGCCGCCCCCCCATGAACACCGGGGAGCTGTTTTTT. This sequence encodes CASSRPPMNTGELFF.

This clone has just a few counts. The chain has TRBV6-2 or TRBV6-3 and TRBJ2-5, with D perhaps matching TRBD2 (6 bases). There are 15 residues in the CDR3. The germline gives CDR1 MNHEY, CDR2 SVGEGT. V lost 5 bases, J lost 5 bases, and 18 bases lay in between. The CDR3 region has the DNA TGTGCCAGCAGTGGGGGAGGCCCCCTTCCTGAGACCCAGTACTTC. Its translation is CASSGGGPLPETQYF.

The CDR3 loop reads CASSLVWEASYNEQFF. CDR3 DNA sequence: TGTGCCAGCAGCTTAGTTTGGGAGGCCTCCTACAATGAGCAGTTCTTC. This chain links TRBV7-6 with TRBJ2-1, with D possibly matching TRBD2 (6 bases). Germline lookup yields CDR1 SGHVS and CDR2 FNYEAQ. The CDR3 is 16 residues long. V lost 1 base and J lost 0, with 10 bases in between.

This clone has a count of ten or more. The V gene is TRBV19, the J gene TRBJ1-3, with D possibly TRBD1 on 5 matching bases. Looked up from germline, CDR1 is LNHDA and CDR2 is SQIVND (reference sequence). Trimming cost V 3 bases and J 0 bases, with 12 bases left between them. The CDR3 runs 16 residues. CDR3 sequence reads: CASSIVDISSGNTIYF. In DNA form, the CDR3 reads TGTGCCAGTAGTATTGTGGACATATCCTCTGGAAACACCATATATTTT.

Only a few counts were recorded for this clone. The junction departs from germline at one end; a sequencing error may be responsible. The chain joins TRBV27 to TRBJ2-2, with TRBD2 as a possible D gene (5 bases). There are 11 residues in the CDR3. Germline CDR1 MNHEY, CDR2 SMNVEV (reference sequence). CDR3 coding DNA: TGTGCCAGCCGCAACACCGGGGAACTGTTTTTT. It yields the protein CASRNTGELFF.

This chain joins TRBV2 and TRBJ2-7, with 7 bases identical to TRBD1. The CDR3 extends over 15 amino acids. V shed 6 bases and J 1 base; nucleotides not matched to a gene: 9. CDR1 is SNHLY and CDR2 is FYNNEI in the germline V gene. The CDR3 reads CASSQLTGPSYEQYF. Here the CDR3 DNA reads TGTGCCAGCAGCCAATTGACAGGGCCTTCCTACGAGCAGTACTTC.

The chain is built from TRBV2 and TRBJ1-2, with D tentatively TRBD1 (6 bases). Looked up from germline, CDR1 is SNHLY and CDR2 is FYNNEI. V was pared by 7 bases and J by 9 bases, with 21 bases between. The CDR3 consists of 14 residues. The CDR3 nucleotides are TGTGCCAGCACCGGACGAACAGGGTGGTTGAGCTACACCTTC. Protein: CASTGRTGWLSYTF.

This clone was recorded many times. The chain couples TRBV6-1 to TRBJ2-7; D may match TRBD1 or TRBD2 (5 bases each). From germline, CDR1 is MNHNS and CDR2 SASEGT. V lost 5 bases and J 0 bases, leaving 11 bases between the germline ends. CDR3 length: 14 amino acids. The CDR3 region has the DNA TGTGCCAGCAGTACCGGGGACGGCTCCTACGAGCAGTACTTC. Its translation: CASSTGDGSYEQYF.

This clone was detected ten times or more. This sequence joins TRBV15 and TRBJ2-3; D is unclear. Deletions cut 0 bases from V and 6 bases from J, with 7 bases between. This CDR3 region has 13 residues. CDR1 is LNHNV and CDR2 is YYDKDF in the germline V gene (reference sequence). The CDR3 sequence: CATSRDMEDTQYF. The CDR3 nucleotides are TGTGCCACCAGCAGAGACATGGAGGATACGCAGTATTTT.

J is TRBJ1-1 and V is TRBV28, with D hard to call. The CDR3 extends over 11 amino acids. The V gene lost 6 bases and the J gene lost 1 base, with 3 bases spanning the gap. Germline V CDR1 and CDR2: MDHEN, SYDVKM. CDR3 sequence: CASRWNTEAFF. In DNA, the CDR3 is TGTGCCAGCAGGTGGAACACTGAAGCTTTCTTT.

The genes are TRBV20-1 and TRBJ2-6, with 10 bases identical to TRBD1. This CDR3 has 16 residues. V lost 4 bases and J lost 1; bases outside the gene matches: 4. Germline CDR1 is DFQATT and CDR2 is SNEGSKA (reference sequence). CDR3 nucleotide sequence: TGCAGTGCTACCGGGACAGGGGTTTCTGGGGCCAACGTCCTGACTTTC. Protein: CSATGTGVSGANVLTF.

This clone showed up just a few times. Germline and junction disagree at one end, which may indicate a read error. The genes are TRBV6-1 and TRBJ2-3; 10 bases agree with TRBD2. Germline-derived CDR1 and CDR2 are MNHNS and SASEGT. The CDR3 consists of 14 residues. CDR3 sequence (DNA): TGTGCCAGCAGTTCTAGCGGGAGCCCAGATATGCAGTATTTT. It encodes CASSSSGSPDMQYF.

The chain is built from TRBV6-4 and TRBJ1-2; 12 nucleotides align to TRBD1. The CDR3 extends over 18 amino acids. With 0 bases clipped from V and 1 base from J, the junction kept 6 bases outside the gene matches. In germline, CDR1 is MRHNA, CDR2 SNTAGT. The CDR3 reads CASSDSKGQGAINYGYTF. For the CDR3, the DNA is TGTGCCAGCAGTGACTCGAAGGGACAGGGGGCTATTAACTATGGCTACACCTTC.

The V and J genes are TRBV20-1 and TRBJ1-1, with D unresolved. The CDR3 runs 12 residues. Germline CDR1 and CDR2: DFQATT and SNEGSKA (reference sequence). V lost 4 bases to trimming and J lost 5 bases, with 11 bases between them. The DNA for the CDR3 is TGCAGTGCTAATTCAGTGTTAACTGAAGCTTTCTTT. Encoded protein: CSANSVLTEAFF.

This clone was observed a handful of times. This chain's CDR3 is CASSERQGAGFSGNTIYF. CDR3 in DNA: TGTGCCAGCAGTGAACGACAGGGGGCAGGATTTTCTGGAAACACCATATATTTT. The chain links TRBV25-1 to TRBJ1-3, with 10 bases lining up with TRBD1. Germline trimming cut 2 bases from V and 1 base from J; bases unmatched to any gene: 8. Looked up from germline, CDR1 is MGHDK and CDR2 is SYGVNS. The length of the CDR3 is 18 residues. Drawing the rest from reference TRBV25-1 and TRBJ1-3, the complete variable domain is EADIYQTPRYLVIGTGKKITLECSQTMGHDKMYWYQQDPGMELHLIHYSYGVNSTEKGDLSSESTVSRIRTEHFPLTLESARPSHTSQYLCASSERQGAGFSGNTIYFGEGSWLTVV.

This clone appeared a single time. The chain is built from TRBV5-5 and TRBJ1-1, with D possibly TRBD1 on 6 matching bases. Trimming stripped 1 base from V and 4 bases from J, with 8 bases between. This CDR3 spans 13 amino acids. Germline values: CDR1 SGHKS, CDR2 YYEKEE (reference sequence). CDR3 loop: CASSLNRATEAFF. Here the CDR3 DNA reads TGTGCCAGCAGCTTGAACAGGGCCACTGAAGCTTTCTTT.

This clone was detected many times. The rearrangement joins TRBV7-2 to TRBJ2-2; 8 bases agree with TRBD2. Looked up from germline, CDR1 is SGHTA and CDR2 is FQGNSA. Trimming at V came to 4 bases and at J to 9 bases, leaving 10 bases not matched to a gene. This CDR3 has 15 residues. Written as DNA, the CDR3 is TGTGCCAGCAGCTCCGGGAGGGGGGGCCGAAGGGAGCTGTTTTTT. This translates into CASSSGRGGRRELFF. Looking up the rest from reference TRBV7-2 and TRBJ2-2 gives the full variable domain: GAGVSQSPSNKVTEKGKDVELRCDPISGHTALYWYRQSLGQGLEFLIYFQGNSAPDKSGLPSDRFSAERTGGSVSTLTIQRTQQEDSAVYLCASSSGRGGRRELFFGEGSRLTVL.

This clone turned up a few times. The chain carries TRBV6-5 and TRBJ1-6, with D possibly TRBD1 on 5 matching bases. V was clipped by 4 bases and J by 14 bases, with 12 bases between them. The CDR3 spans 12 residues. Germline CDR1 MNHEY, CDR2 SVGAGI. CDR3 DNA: TGTGCCAGCAGTTCCCCGAAGGGGACCCTCCACTTT. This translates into CASSSPKGTLHF.